This TCR beta chain is drawn from a study of blood T cell repertoires in COVID-19 (dated by TCRdb to 2020 to 2021). Context from the whole study: The collaborator samples originated in the United States, Italy and Spain and spanned the acute and convalescent phases of COVID-19. Subjects who had been exposed to COVID-19, were actively infected with it, or had recovered from it provided the deeply sampled blood TCRbeta repertoires that made up the dataset. The samples were drawn from the first 160 participants of the ongoing ImmuneRACE study and from under 1,500 subjects provided by 6 global collaborators. Nearly every sample came with metadata listing a de-identified subject ID, COVID-19 status, age in years and sex. The material from the prospective study consisted of cDNA or gDNA derived from T cells, B-cell-depleted T cells, or PBMCs. Where available, HLA class I and class II types were obtained from metadata supplied by the sample provider rather than from assay-based typing. The repertoires were released in a freely available public database intended as a resource for research on the immune response to SARS-CoV-2. Results the study describes overall, beyond this receptor: How much clinical and demographic metadata was included differed by source and by participant, and the metadata was provided uncurated.

Each collaborating institution followed its own protocols to collect whole blood in K2EDTA tubes. Collaborator samples were shipped for TCRbeta analysis as frozen whole blood, isolated PBMCs, or DNA extracted from either sample type. About this clone: The clone's antigen remains unknown. Qualities for individual bases were not recorded, and no much larger clone is one base off.

The germline ends are 9 bases apart after V is trimmed by 0 bases and J by 5 bases. CDR1 and CDR2 are read off the germline V gene as MGHDK and SYGVNS. From cysteine to phenylalanine, the CDR3 is 14 amino acids long. Only CDR3 DNA is held: 42 bases, read in frame from base 1. The immunoSEQ Assay, a bias-controlled multiplex PCR, was used to amplify TCRbeta CDR3 regions from genomic DNA. On the authors' methods: The number of nucleated cells in each sample was estimated by amplification of reference gene primers within the assay. Sequence reads were collapsed and filtered to measure the absolute abundance of every unique TCRbeta CDR3 rearrangement. For each sample, productive Simpson clonality was calculated by taking the square root of Simpson's diversity index across productive rearrangements. Drawn from immuneACCESS, this table holds only the in-frame rearrangements with V and J called that TCRdb kept. Clones are partly lost; checked studies trace under half to an unresolved V gene and leave the rest unexplained. V, J and clone size are taken as reported in that table, and D and trimming were inferred from the DNA itself. Here the sample has around 88,000 clones; roughly 80% occur a single time. Of the sample, 4.4% is held by the ten largest clones.

The origin of this receptor is a man aged 55 to 69 with acute or convalescent COVID-19. The sequencing input was peripheral blood. Recombination linked TRBV25-1 to TRBJ2-3; the D gene is perhaps TRBD1, on 5 matching bases. The nucleotide sequence reads TGTGCCAGCAGTGAATACTACACAGGAGATACGCAGTATTTT. It translates as CASSEYYTGDTQYF.